These 23 T cell receptor beta chains originate from one sample sequenced in a study of T cell changes during pregnancy in multiple sclerosis. TCRdb keeps only in-frame clones here, not all; method: immunoSEQ multiplex PCR. The profile shows 50,000 to 60,000 clones, 85% to 90% of them singletons. The specimen was CD4+ T cells from peripheral blood mononuclear cells, collected in the first trimester of pregnancy. These receptors all stem from a female donor with multiple sclerosis, enrolled in a pregnancy study.

The chain recombines TRBV7-2 with TRBJ2-1; 11 bases match TRBD2. Unmatched junction bases numbered 10, after V lost 2 bases and J lost 1 base. The CDR3 consists of 19 residues. Germline V CDR1 and CDR2: SGHTA, FQGNSA. This chain's CDR3 is CASSLSAVPSGRSYNEQFF. In DNA, the CDR3 is TGTGCCAGCAGCTTATCAGCCGTTCCTAGCGGGAGGTCCTACAATGAGCAGTTCTTC. The variable domain in full, with the rest retrieved from reference TRBV7-2 and TRBJ2-1, is GAGVSQSPSNKVTEKGKDVELRCDPISGHTALYWYRQSLGQGLEFLIYFQGNSAPDKSGLPSDRFSAERTGGSVSTLTIQRTQQEDSAVYLCASSLSAVPSGRSYNEQFFGPGTRLTVL.

This chain links TRBV7-3 with TRBJ2-3, with 8 bases that match TRBD2. The germline CDR1 and CDR2 sequences are SGHTA and FQGTGA. The V segment lost 1 base and the J segment 0 bases; nucleotides outside the gene matches: 3. The CDR3 covers 16 residues. The CDR3 coding sequence is TGTGCCAGCAGCTTAATCGCTAGCGGGAGCACAGATACGCAGTATTTT. Protein sequence: CASSLIASGSTDTQYF.

This chain links TRBV5-1 with TRBJ2-2; D is possibly TRBD1 (6 bases). Germline loops: CDR1 SGHRS, CDR2 YFSETQ. V lost 0 bases, J lost 2 bases, and 8 bases lay in between. This CDR3 has 15 amino acids. As DNA, the CDR3 is TGCGCCAGCAGCTTGGACAGGGTAAACACCGGGGAGCTGTTTTTT. Translation gives CASSLDRVNTGELFF.

The genes are TRBV12-5 and TRBJ1-1; D may be TRBD1 (6 bases). The V end was cut by 2 bases, the J end by 9 bases, with 13 bases between. In germline, CDR1 is LGHNT, CDR2 FRNRAP. CDR3 size: 13 residues. The CDR3 is CASGLPQGVKAFF. The DNA for the CDR3 is TGTGCTAGTGGTTTGCCACAGGGTGTAAAAGCTTTCTTT.

The chain links TRBV6-1 to TRBJ2-7, with 8 positions matching TRBD2. The CDR3 consists of 15 residues. V gave up 5 bases and J gave up 2 bases; unmatched junction bases: 8. Germline CDR1 reads MNHNS; CDR2 reads SASEGT. CDR3 sequence reads: CASSRAGARPYEQYF. The CDR3 nucleotides read TGTGCCAGCAGTCGAGCGGGGGCCCGCCCCTACGAGCAGTACTTC.

V is TRBV5-1 and J is TRBJ2-2; no definite D call. V was clipped by 0 bases and J by 2 bases, with 8 bases between them. The germline V gene has CDR1 SGHRS and CDR2 YFSETQ. This CDR3 is built from 15 residues. DNA for the CDR3: TGCGCCAGCAGCTTGGTTAGCCTTAACACCGGGGAGCTGTTTTTT. Its protein product is CASSLVSLNTGELFF.

The rearrangement links TRBV28 to TRBJ1-4, with TRBD1 matching 8 bases. After removal of 5 bases from V and 5 bases from J, the junction contained 13 bases not matched to a gene. In germline, CDR1 is MDHEN, CDR2 SYDVKM. The CDR3 runs 17 residues. In DNA, the CDR3 is TGTGCCAGCAGTAATACCCCTACAGGGGGAGGGAATGAAAAACTGTTTTTT. It encodes CASSNTPTGGGNEKLFF.

The chain couples TRBV2 to TRBJ2-2; D is possibly TRBD2 (6 bases). Germline assignment: CDR1 SNHLY and CDR2 FYNNEI. V lost 6 bases, J lost 3 bases, and 14 bases lay in between. The CDR3 totals 15 residues. In DNA, the CDR3 is TGTGCCAGCAGGCTTCGGAGGGGTGACACCGGGGAGCTGTTTTTT. Encoded protein: CASRLRRGDTGELFF. The full variable domain, with the rest looked up from reference TRBV2 and TRBJ2-2, is EPEVTQTPSHQVTQMGQEVILRCVPISNHLYFYWYRQILGQKVEFLVSFYNNEISEKSEIFDDQFSVERPDGSNFTLKIRSTKLEDSAMYFCASRLRRGDTGELFFGEGSRLTVL.

The V gene is TRBV18, the J gene TRBJ1-1; 7 bases match TRBD1. CDR1 is KGHSH, CDR2 LQKENI, per germline. V dropped 8 bases and J dropped 0; count of bases not matched to a gene: 3. The CDR3 is 13 amino acids. The CDR3: CASLQGMNTEAFF. In DNA form, the CDR3 reads TGTGCCAGCCTACAGGGGATGAACACTGAAGCTTTCTTT.

As for this clone: An end of the junction does not agree with germline; a read error may underlie this. V is TRBV12-5 and J is TRBJ1-3, with a tentative D call TRBD1 (5 bases). CDR1 LGHNT and CDR2 FRNRAP come from the germline V gene. The CDR3 extends over 15 amino acids. The DNA of the CDR3 is TGTGCTAGTGCTTTGACAGACAACTCTGGAAACACCATATATTTT. This sequence encodes CASALTDNSGNTIYF.

The V call is TRBV7-7, the J call TRBJ2-2, with D possibly TRBD2 on 6 matching bases. Germline lookup yields CDR1 SSHAT and CDR2 FNYEAQ (reference sequence). The CDR3 length is 16 residues. V dropped 5 bases and J dropped 3 bases, with 16 bases sitting between them. The DNA for the CDR3 is TGTGCCAGCAGCCAACAATCCGGGGGAGACACCGGGGAGCTGTTTTTT. As protein: CASSQQSGGDTGELFF.

The chain combines TRBV28 with TRBJ2-1; D may be TRBD2 (5 bases). CDR1 is MDHEN and CDR2 is SYDVKM in the germline V gene. This CDR3 has 17 residues. Trimming removed 6 bases at V and 4 bases at J, with 22 bases between. The CDR3 bases are TGTGCCAGCAGCCTCACGCCGGACTCCACGATTTACAATGAGCAGTTCTTC. Protein product: CASSLTPDSTIYNEQFF. Using reference TRBV28 and TRBJ2-1 for the parts outside the CDR3, the full variable domain is DVKVTQSSRYLVKRTGEKVFLECVQDMDHENMFWYRQDPGLGLRLIYFSYDVKMKEKGDIPEGYSVSREKKERFSLILESASTNQTSMYLCASSLTPDSTIYNEQFFGPGTRLTVL.

CDR3 sequence (DNA): TGCGCCAGCAGTCAATCGCCGCCGCCCGGTCAGCCCCAGCATTTT. The encoded protein is CASSQSPPPGQPQHF. The chain couples TRBV23-1 to TRBJ1-5; D is undetermined. TRBV23-1 is marked as an open reading frame, function uncertain. This CDR3 contains 15 residues. Trimming removed 0 bases from V and 6 bases from J, with 12 bases in between.

The gene calls are TRBV27 and TRBJ1-1; D is uncertain. Germline assignment: CDR1 MNHEY and CDR2 SMNVEV (reference sequence). V was trimmed by 6 bases and J by 2 bases, leaving 16 bases between them. The CDR3 totals 15 residues. The CDR3 loop is CASRTRRQVNTEAFF. In DNA form, the CDR3 reads TGTGCCAGCAGGACCCGGAGGCAGGTAAACACTGAAGCTTTCTTT.

The V gene is TRBV7-9, the J gene TRBJ1-5; no firm D call. CDR1 and CDR2 (germline): SEHNR, FQNEAQ (reference sequence). This CDR3 spans 14 amino acids. The germline V and J ends were trimmed by 0 bases and 5 bases, with 8 bases remaining between them. In DNA form, the CDR3 reads TGTGCCAGCAGCTTAGCAGGGAGCGATCAGCCCCAGCATTTT. This encodes CASSLAGSDQPQHF.

This clone was counted a single time. The chain couples TRBV4-3 to TRBJ1-4; a possible D gene is TRBD1 (6 bases). CDR1 is LGHNA and CDR2 is YSLEER in the germline V gene. The length of the CDR3 is 14 residues. The V end lost 4 bases, the J end lost 2 bases, and 8 bases lay between the germline ends. As DNA, the CDR3 is TGCGCCAGCAGCCCCCAGGGGACTAATGAAAAACTGTTTTTT. Translated: CASSPQGTNEKLFF.

The chain couples TRBV9 to TRBJ2-7; 10 bases match TRBD1. The J segment lost 4 bases and the V segment lost 4 bases, leaving 5 bases of the junction unmatched. CDR3 length equals 14 residues. Germline V gene lookup returns CDR1 SGDLS and CDR2 YYNGEE. The CDR3 is CASSTGTGDYEQYF. The CDR3 DNA is TGTGCCAGCAGCACCGGGACAGGGGATTACGAGCAGTACTTC.

This chain joins TRBV6-5 and TRBJ1-5; no clear D. This CDR3 spans 15 amino acids. Trimming stripped 2 bases from V and 0 bases from J, with 8 bases between. Germline V gives CDR1 MNHEY, CDR2 SVGAGI. This CDR3 is CASSYRANSNQPQHF. The CDR3 nucleotides are TGTGCCAGCAGTTACCGCGCGAATAGCAATCAGCCCCAGCATTTT.

The rearrangement joins TRBV2 to TRBJ2-1; D might be TRBD2 (5 bases). Between the trimmed V and J ends, which lost 7 bases and 7 bases, there was a span of 14 bases. Germline lookup yields CDR1 SNHLY and CDR2 FYNNEI. This CDR3 comprises 13 residues. Here the CDR3 reads CASKQLVWNEQFF. The CDR3 coding sequence is TGTGCCAGCAAACAACTAGTTTGGAATGAGCAGTTCTTC.

The chain uses TRBV28 and TRBJ2-2; 7 bases align to TRBD2. The CDR3 length is 16 residues. CDR1 MDHEN and CDR2 SYDVKM come from the germline V gene. Trimming took 4 bases from V and 3 from J; bases not matched to a gene: 8. CDR3 residues: CASSSSGTKHTGELFF. The CDR3 DNA reads TGTGCCAGCAGTTCCTCCGGGACTAAGCACACCGGGGAGCTGTTTTTT.

V usage is TRBV10-1 and J usage is TRBJ2-1; 12 positions match TRBD2. Per the germline V gene, CDR1 is WNHNN and CDR2 is SYGVQD (reference sequence). J lost 2 bases, V lost 0 bases, and 5 bases had no gene match. The CDR3 runs 18 residues. CDR3 nucleotides: TGCGCCAGCAGTGAGTCGACACTAGCGGGGGGCCCCTACAATGAGCAGTTCTTC. Translating it yields CASSESTLAGGPYNEQFF.

The chain couples TRBV4-1 to TRBJ2-1; 11 bases match TRBD1. CDR1 is MGHRA, CDR2 YSYEKL, per germline. J gave up 0 bases and V 4 bases, and 11 bases lay outside the gene matches. The CDR3 totals 19 residues. This CDR3 is CASSRDRGDYDLSYNEQFF. The CDR3 DNA reads TGCGCCAGCAGCCGGGACAGGGGGGACTACGACCTCTCCTACAATGAGCAGTTCTTC.

This clone is a singleton in its sample. The CDR3 spells CASSTTGSNQPQHF. CDR3 nucleotides: TGTGCCAGTAGTACAACAGGGAGCAATCAGCCCCAGCATTTT. The chain joins TRBV19 to TRBJ1-5, with D possibly TRBD1 on 6 matching bases. Germline CDR1 is LNHDA and CDR2 is SQIVND (reference sequence). This CDR3 has 14 amino acids. Trimming took 4 bases from V and 1 from J, leaving 8 bases between them.